These 8 T cell receptor beta chains were sequenced from one sample in a study of T cell changes during pregnancy in multiple sclerosis. Assay used: immunoSEQ multiplex PCR; TCRdb lists only in-frame clones, some missing. The repertoire holds 80,000 to 130,000 clones, around 90% seen once, with under 1.5% in the top ten. The material was peripheral blood, obtained in the second trimester of pregnancy. The receptors stem from a female donor with multiple sclerosis, enrolled in a pregnancy study.

This rearrangement joins TRBV18 to TRBJ1-2; 7 bases are shared with TRBD1. Per the germline V gene, CDR1 is KGHSH and CDR2 is LQKENI. Unmatched junction bases numbered 12, after V lost 3 bases and J lost 5 bases. The CDR3 is made up of 16 amino acids. The DNA for the CDR3 is TGTGCCAGCTCACCCTCGGGGACAGTTTACGCTTATGGCTACACCTTC. Its translation is CASSPSGTVYAYGYTF. Looking up the rest from reference TRBV18 and TRBJ1-2 gives the full variable domain: NAGVMQNPRHLVRRRGQEARLRCSPMKGHSHVYWYRQLPEEGLKFMVYLQKENIIDESGMPKERFSAEFPKEGPSILRIQQVVRGDSAAYFCASSPSGTVYAYGYTFGSGTRLTVV.

The rearrangement uses TRBV28 and TRBJ1-3; TRBD1 aligns across 8 bases. The germline gives CDR1 MDHEN, CDR2 SYDVKM. There are 18 residues in the CDR3. V dropped 6 bases and J dropped 0; count of bases not matched to a gene: 13. In DNA form, the CDR3 reads TGTGCCAGCAGAGGACAGGGAGGAGGGTTAATCTCTGGAAACACCATATATTTT. Encoded protein: CASRGQGGGLISGNTIYF.

The chain combines TRBV11-3 with TRBJ1-1; D uncertain. Germline-derived CDR1 and CDR2 are SGHNT and YENEEA. The length of the CDR3 is 13 residues. V was clipped by 5 bases and J by 0 bases, with 7 bases between them. CDR3 region: CASSPRVNTEAFF. CDR3 sequence (DNA): TGTGCCAGCAGCCCGAGGGTGAACACTGAAGCTTTCTTT.

The chain combines TRBV5-1 with TRBJ1-2; no clear D gene. Germline V gene sequence: CDR1 SGHRS, CDR2 YFSETQ. The CDR3 is 12 residues long. The V end was cut by 1 base, the J end by 8 bases, with 9 bases between. The DNA for the CDR3 is TGCGCCAGCAGCTTGTCGACAAAAGGCTACACCTTC. Its protein is CASSLSTKGYTF.

The chain employs TRBV18 and TRBJ1-4; D is unresolved. V shed 2 bases and J shed 0 bases, with 4 bases lying between them. This CDR3 comprises 14 residues. CDR1 is KGHSH and CDR2 is LQKENI in the germline V gene. CDR3 amino acids: CASSPGATNEKLFF. As DNA, the CDR3 is TGTGCCAGCTCACCAGGAGCAACTAATGAAAAACTGTTTTTT.

The rearrangement uses TRBV14 and TRBJ2-3; D might be TRBD2 (6 bases). The V end lost 7 bases, the J end lost 2 bases, and 16 bases lay between the germline ends. The length of the CDR3 is 15 residues. Looked up from germline, CDR1 is SGHDN and CDR2 is FVKESK. In DNA form, the CDR3 reads TGTGCCAGCACCCCCGGACGGGGGATCACAGATACGCAGTATTTT. This codes for CASTPGRGITDTQYF. The variable domain in full, completed from reference TRBV14 and TRBJ2-3, reads EAGVTQFPSHSVIEKGQTVTLRCDPISGHDNLYWYRRVMGKEIKFLLHFVKESKQDESGMPNNRFLAERTGGTYSTLKVQPAELEDSGVYFCASTPGRGITDTQYFGPGTRLTVL.

The chain uses TRBV2 and TRBJ2-3, with D uncertain. CDR3 length equals 17 residues. In germline, CDR1 is SNHLY, CDR2 FYNNEI. Trimming cost V 4 bases and J 2 bases, with 19 bases left between them. This CDR3 reads CASSVGRRLRFTDTQYF. CDR3 DNA sequence: TGTGCCAGCAGTGTAGGTAGGAGACTTCGGTTCACAGATACGCAGTATTTT.

This chain uses TRBV13 with TRBJ2-3; a weak D match, TRBD2 (5 bases). The germline V gene encodes CDR1 PRHDT and CDR2 FYEKMQ (reference sequence). V was clipped by 8 bases and J by 1 base, with 13 bases between them. CDR3 length: 14 amino acids. CDR3 nucleotide sequence: TGTGCCAGCGTACTAGTAATTGGCACAGATACGCAGTATTTT. It yields the protein CASVLVIGTDTQYF.